Shown below are 20 T cell receptor beta chains from a single sample sequenced in a study of cytomegalovirus exposure and HLA in healthy donors. Profiled with immunoSEQ multiplex PCR; TCRdb holds only in-frame clones, not every one. Of roughly 150,000 clones in the sample, 94% were seen once. Sequencing was performed on PBMCs. The source of these receptors is a man in his late teens or twenties in good health and CMV-seropositive.

The V gene is TRBV28, the J gene TRBJ2-5; TRBD2 might be the D (5 bases). V was pared by 2 bases and J by 4 bases, with 8 bases between. The CDR3 totals 13 residues. The germline CDR1 and CDR2 sequences are MDHEN and SYDVKM. The CDR3 protein is CASSLEGRETQYF. CDR3 coding DNA: TGTGCCAGCAGTTTAGAGGGTCGAGAGACCCAGTACTTC.

V and J are TRBV11-1 and TRBJ1-2; 7 positions match TRBD1. Trimming removed 0 bases from V and 6 bases from J; junction bases left unmatched: 10. The CDR3 is 16 amino acids. Germline lookup yields CDR1 SGHAT and CDR2 FQDESV (reference sequence). The CDR3 sequence: CASSLADWTGRNGYTF. The CDR3 region has the DNA TGTGCCAGCAGCTTAGCGGACTGGACAGGAAGGAATGGCTACACCTTC.

This clone has only a few counts. This chain links TRBV5-1 with TRBJ1-4; TRBD1 might be the D (6 bases). Trimming took off 0 bases at V and 5 bases at J, with 11 bases between the two ends. Germline V gene data show CDR1 as SGHRS and CDR2 as YFSETQ. This CDR3 contains 15 residues. The CDR3 sequence: CASSLDREGNEKLFF. The CDR3 DNA follows: TGCGCCAGCAGCTTGGACAGGGAGGGCAATGAAAAACTGTTTTTT. Looking up the rest from reference TRBV5-1 and TRBJ1-4 gives the full variable domain: KAGVTQTPRYLIKTRGQQVTLSCSPISGHRSVSWYQQTPGQGLQFLFEYFSETQRNKGNFPGRFSGRQFSNSRSEMNVSTLELGDSALYLCASSLDREGNEKLFFGSGTQLSVL.

The chain employs TRBV5-1 and TRBJ2-1; 8 nucleotides agree with TRBD2. The germline V gene has CDR1 SGHRS and CDR2 YFSETQ. The CDR3 extends over 14 amino acids. V lost 0 bases, J lost 7 bases, and 3 bases stayed unmatched. The CDR3 sequence is CASSLGASGNEQFF. DNA for the CDR3: TGCGCCAGCAGCTTGGGGGCTAGCGGGAATGAGCAGTTCTTC.

The rearrangement uses TRBV28 and TRBJ2-7, with 8 bases fitting TRBD2. Germline values: CDR1 MDHEN, CDR2 SYDVKM. The CDR3 length is 16 residues. After removal of 3 bases from V and 4 bases from J, the junction contained 11 bases not matched to a gene. CDR3 DNA: TGTGCCAGCAGTTTGGGTCCGGGACTAGGGCCATACGAGCAGTACTTC. This sequence encodes CASSLGPGLGPYEQYF.

This clone appeared a few times. In nucleotides, the CDR3 is TGTGCCAGCAGCGTAGCGATCGGACAGGGGGAAGAGACCCAGTACTTC. As protein: CASSVAIGQGEETQYF. The chain is built from TRBV9 and TRBJ2-5, with 10 bases lining up with TRBD1. V trimming: 0 bases; J trimming: 3 bases; junction bases outside the gene matches: 5. CDR3 length equals 16 residues. Looked up from germline, CDR1 is SGDLS and CDR2 is YYNGEE.

J is TRBJ2-5 and V is TRBV10-3; 7 bases match TRBD1. With V trimmed by 6 bases and J by 1 base, 2 bases remained unmatched. CDR3 length: 13 amino acids. Germline lookup yields CDR1 ENHRY and CDR2 SYGVKD. CDR3 amino acids: CAISGTVQETQYF. CDR3 sequence (DNA): TGTGCCATCAGCGGGACAGTCCAAGAGACCCAGTACTTC.

V usage is TRBV29-1 and J usage is TRBJ1-3; tentatively, D is TRBD1 (6 bases). CDR3 size: 13 residues. V lost 6 bases, J lost 4 bases, and 13 bases lay in between. Germline lookup yields CDR1 SQVTM and CDR2 ANQGSEA. The CDR3 nucleotides are TGCAGCGTCGCGACAGGTCTGGGAAACACCATATATTTT. It yields the protein CSVATGLGNTIYF.

The gene calls are TRBV4-1 and TRBJ2-7; D is perhaps TRBD1 (5 bases). The CDR3 has 14 amino acids. Germline V gene data show CDR1 as MGHRA and CDR2 as YSYEKL. The V gene lost 0 bases and the J gene lost 2 bases, with 8 bases spanning the gap. CDR3 protein: CASSQEQGPYEQYF. The CDR3 coding sequence is TGCGCCAGCAGCCAAGAGCAGGGCCCCTACGAGCAGTACTTC.

V is TRBV5-1 and J is TRBJ2-1; D is perhaps TRBD2 (6 bases). The germline CDR1 and CDR2 sequences are SGHRS and YFSETQ. Deletions cut 2 bases from V and 6 bases from J, with 12 bases between. This CDR3 is built from 14 residues. CDR3 DNA: TGCGCCAGCAGCTTTCTACAGGAGGGCAATGAGCAGTTCTTC. Translating gives CASSFLQEGNEQFF.

This chain connects TRBV15 to TRBJ2-7, with a possible D match to TRBD2 (6 bases). Trimming removed 7 bases at V and 6 bases at J, with 28 bases between. In germline, CDR1 is LNHNV, CDR2 YYDKDF (reference sequence). The CDR3 spans 17 residues. The CDR3 nucleotides read TGTGCCACCACCGTCCCCCCCGGGCGGGGACCTCAGGGCGAGCAGTACTTC. It is translated as CATTVPPGRGPQGEQYF.

The CDR3 sequence is CATSRDSAGIYEQYF. CDR3 bases: TGTGCCACCAGCAGAGATAGTGCCGGTATCTACGAGCAGTACTTC. The chain couples TRBV15 to TRBJ2-7; D is uncertain. Germline CDR1 LNHNV, CDR2 YYDKDF (reference sequence). The CDR3 runs 15 residues. Trimming removed 0 bases from V and 3 bases from J, with 12 bases in between.

The chain uses TRBV28 and TRBJ2-2; 7 bases fit TRBD1. The CDR3 extends over 13 amino acids. In germline, CDR1 is MDHEN, CDR2 SYDVKM. The ends lost 9 bases at V and 4 bases at J; junction bases unmatched: 5. The CDR3 region is CASTGDGTGELFF. CDR3 DNA: TGTGCCAGTACAGGGGACGGCACCGGGGAGCTGTTTTTT.

This chain joins TRBV2 and TRBJ2-7, with TRBD2 identical over 14 bases. The V gene end was trimmed by 6 bases and the J gene end by 0 bases; junction bases not matched to a gene: 10. The germline V gene encodes CDR1 SNHLY and CDR2 FYNNEI. CDR3 size: 18 residues. DNA of the CDR3: TGTGCCAGCAGCCTGTGGACTAGCGGGAGGACAAGCTCCTACGAGCAGTACTTC. It encodes CASSLWTSGRTSSYEQYF.

This sequence joins TRBV28 and TRBJ2-5, with 8 bases matching TRBD1. Germline V gene lookup returns CDR1 MDHEN and CDR2 SYDVKM. This CDR3 has 15 residues. Trimming removed 3 bases from V and 5 bases from J; junction bases left unmatched: 8. CDR3 sequence reads: CASSFGQGIGETQYF. DNA for the CDR3: TGTGCCAGCAGTTTCGGACAGGGAATAGGGGAGACCCAGTACTTC.

The V call is TRBV5-4, the J call TRBJ2-2; weak D call: TRBD1 (5 bases). V was clipped by 1 base and J by 2 bases, with 12 bases between them. The germline V gene has CDR1 SGHNT and CDR2 YYREEE (reference sequence). The CDR3 is 16 residues long. CDR3 region: CASSLNVRGNTGELFF. The CDR3 DNA reads as TGTGCCAGCAGCTTGAATGTAAGGGGAAACACCGGGGAGCTGTTTTTT.

The chain links TRBV18 to TRBJ1-1; no reliable D call. CDR3 length: 14 amino acids. V lost 2 bases, J lost 0 bases, and 7 bases lay in between. Germline V lookup: CDR1 KGHSH, CDR2 LQKENI. The CDR3 protein is CASSPSPMNTEAFF. The CDR3 coding sequence is TGTGCCAGCTCACCATCCCCCATGAACACTGAAGCTTTCTTT.

This clone is a singleton in its sample. The chain couples TRBV27 to TRBJ2-7, with 9 bases that match TRBD2. The CDR3 spans 14 residues. The germline CDR1 and CDR2 sequences are MNHEY and SMNVEV (reference sequence). Losses at the gene ends were 3 bases for V and 5 bases for J; bases not matched to a gene: 5. CDR3 nucleotide sequence: TGTGCCAGCAGTTTCGGTAGCGGGAGTCACGAGCAGTACTTC. It is translated as CASSFGSGSHEQYF.

The chain combines TRBV4-2 with TRBJ1-2, with 8 positions matching TRBD1. CDR3 length equals 17 residues. Germline V CDR1 and CDR2: LGHNA, YNFKEQ. Germline trimming cut 3 bases from V and 4 bases from J; bases unmatched to any gene: 13. CDR3 region: CASSQTGVKIYSYGYTF. DNA of the CDR3: TGTGCCAGCAGCCAGACAGGGGTAAAGATATATTCCTATGGCTACACCTTC.

The count of this clone is one. This sample also contains other DNA sequences that code for the same CDR3. The V and J genes are TRBV5-1 and TRBJ1-5; D not resolved. Germline loops: CDR1 SGHRS, CDR2 YFSETQ. This CDR3 spans 14 amino acids. The germline V and J ends were trimmed by 0 bases and 3 bases, with 7 bases remaining between them. This chain's CDR3 is CASSLGGFNQPQHF. Written as DNA, the CDR3 is TGCGCCAGCAGCTTGGGAGGCTTCAATCAGCCCCAGCATTTT.